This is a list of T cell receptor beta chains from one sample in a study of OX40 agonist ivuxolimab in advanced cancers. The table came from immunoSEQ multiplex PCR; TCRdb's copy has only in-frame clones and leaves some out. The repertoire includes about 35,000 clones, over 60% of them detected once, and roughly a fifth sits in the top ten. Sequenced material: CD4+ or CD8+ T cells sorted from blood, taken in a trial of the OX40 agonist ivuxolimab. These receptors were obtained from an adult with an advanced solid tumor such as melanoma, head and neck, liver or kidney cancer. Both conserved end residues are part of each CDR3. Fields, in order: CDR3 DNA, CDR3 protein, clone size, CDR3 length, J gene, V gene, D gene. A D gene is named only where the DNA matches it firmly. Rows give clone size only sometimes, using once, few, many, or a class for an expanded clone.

CDR3nt: TGTGCCTGGAGTGTTGGACAGGGGAGTAATGAAAAACTGTTTTTT
CDR3aa: CAWSVGQGSNEKLFF
abundance: .
len: 15
j_gene: TRBJ1-4
v_gene: TRBV30
d_gene: TRBD1

CDR3nt: TGTGCCAGCAGCCCACGCAGGGGTGAGCAGTTCTTC
CDR3aa: CASSPRRGEQFF
abundance: .
len: 12
j_gene: TRBJ2-1
v_gene: TRBV14
d_gene: .

CDR3nt: TGTGCCAGCAGCCCCACAGACAGGGGAACTGAAGCTTTCTTT
CDR3aa: CASSPTDRGTEAFF
abundance: .
len: 14
j_gene: TRBJ1-1
v_gene: TRBV7-9
d_gene: TRBD1

CDR3nt: TGTGCCAGTAGTATATGGGGGTTCGATGAGCAGTTCTTC
CDR3aa: CASSIWGFDEQFF
abundance: .
len: 13
j_gene: TRBJ2-1
v_gene: TRBV19
d_gene: .

CDR3nt: TGCGCCAGCAGCCAAGAGGGGGAGCAGTACTTC
CDR3aa: CASSQEGEQYF
abundance: .
len: 11
j_gene: TRBJ2-7
v_gene: TRBV4-1
d_gene: .

CDR3nt: TGTGCCAGCGATCCCCAGGGGGCGGGCTACAATGAGCAGTTCTTC
CDR3aa: CASDPQGAGYNEQFF
abundance: .
len: 15
j_gene: TRBJ2-1
v_gene: TRBV2
d_gene: TRBD1

CDR3nt: TGTGCCAGCAGCGTAGGGCTAGCGGGATTAACTGGGGCCAACGTCCTGACTTTC
CDR3aa: CASSVGLAGLTGANVLTF
abundance: once
len: 18
j_gene: TRBJ2-6
v_gene: TRBV9
d_gene: TRBD2

CDR3nt: TGTGCCAGCAGCGCCCGGGACAGGGCCAATGAAAAACTGTTTTTT
CDR3aa: CASSARDRANEKLFF
abundance: .
len: 15
j_gene: TRBJ1-4
v_gene: TRBV7-8
d_gene: TRBD1

CDR3nt: TGCGCCAGCAGCCAAGATGTCACCTATGGCTACACCTTC
CDR3aa: CASSQDVTYGYTF
abundance: .
len: 13
j_gene: TRBJ1-2
v_gene: TRBV4-1
d_gene: .

CDR3nt: TGTGCCAGCAGTTACTCGACTGGGGACGGCTACACCTTC
CDR3aa: CASSYSTGDGYTF
abundance: few
len: 13
j_gene: TRBJ1-2
v_gene: TRBV6-6
d_gene: .

CDR3nt: TGTGCCAGCAGCTTAGCGTCAGACAGGGCGAGGACCGGGGAGCTGTTTTTT
CDR3aa: CASSLASDRARTGELFF
abundance: .
len: 17
j_gene: TRBJ2-2
v_gene: TRBV7-6
d_gene: TRBD1

CDR3nt: TGTGCCAGCAGCGAAGGACTAGCGGGGGCGGGTAATGAGCAGTTCTTC
CDR3aa: CASSEGLAGAGNEQFF
abundance: .
len: 16
j_gene: TRBJ2-1
v_gene: TRBV9
d_gene: TRBD2

CDR3nt: TGCAGCGGCCGGGACAGGGGGCGCAATGAGCAGTTCTTC
CDR3aa: CSGRDRGRNEQFF
abundance: .
len: 13
j_gene: TRBJ2-1
v_gene: TRBV29-1
d_gene: TRBD1

CDR3nt: TGTGCCAGTAGTACTACAGGGGGCGCGGGAAAACTGTTTTTT
CDR3aa: CASSTTGGAGKLFF
abundance: medium-sized
len: 14
j_gene: TRBJ1-4
v_gene: TRBV19
d_gene: TRBD1

CDR3nt: TGTGCCAGCAGCGTTACCGGCAACTATGGCTACACCTTC
CDR3aa: CASSVTGNYGYTF
abundance: .
len: 13
j_gene: TRBJ1-2
v_gene: TRBV9
d_gene: .

CDR3nt: TGTGCCAGCAAGACCGGTGACAGAAACAATCAGCCCCAGCATTTT
CDR3aa: CASKTGDRNNQPQHF
abundance: .
len: 15
j_gene: TRBJ1-5
v_gene: TRBV19
d_gene: .

CDR3nt: TGTGCCAGCAGCGTGAGGGGTGGCCTTTTAAGGAGCACTGAAGCTTTCTTT
CDR3aa: CASSVRGGLLRSTEAFF
abundance: .
len: 17
j_gene: TRBJ1-1
v_gene: TRBV9
d_gene: .

CDR3nt: TGTGCCAGCACCCCGAGTGGGACCCTCTCTGGGGCCAACGTCCTGACTTTC
CDR3aa: CASTPSGTLSGANVLTF
abundance: .
len: 17
j_gene: TRBJ2-6
v_gene: TRBV5-5
d_gene: .

CDR3nt: TGCGCCAGCAGCGCCCGGACTAGCGGGGGGGATGAGCAGTTCTTC
CDR3aa: CASSARTSGGDEQFF
abundance: .
len: 15
j_gene: TRBJ2-1
v_gene: TRBV5-1
d_gene: TRBD2

CDR3nt: TGTGCCAGCAGACGGGGGAATCAGCCCCAGCATTTT
CDR3aa: CASRRGNQPQHF
abundance: .
len: 12
j_gene: TRBJ1-5
v_gene: TRBV6-6
d_gene: .

CDR3nt: TGTGCCAGCAGCGTAGCTACCGGGGAGCTGTTTTTT
CDR3aa: CASSVATGELFF
abundance: medium-sized
len: 12
j_gene: TRBJ2-2
v_gene: TRBV9
d_gene: .

CDR3nt: TGCGCCAGCAGCTTTCCGACAGGACGGGGCGGGGAGCTGTTTTTT
CDR3aa: CASSFPTGRGGELFF
abundance: once
len: 15
j_gene: TRBJ2-2
v_gene: TRBV5-1
d_gene: .

CDR3nt: TGTGCCACCCGGACAGGGGGGAGTGAGCAGTTCTTC
CDR3aa: CATRTGGSEQFF
abundance: once
len: 12
j_gene: TRBJ2-1
v_gene: TRBV10-3
d_gene: TRBD1

CDR3nt: TGTGCCAGTAGTATAGATGTAGTGGGTGGCGGGGAGCTGTTTTTT
CDR3aa: CASSIDVVGGGELFF
abundance: .
len: 15
j_gene: TRBJ2-2
v_gene: TRBV19
d_gene: .

CDR3nt: TGTGCCAGCAGCGGACAGGGGCGGACTGAAGCTTTCTTT
CDR3aa: CASSGQGRTEAFF
abundance: .
len: 13
j_gene: TRBJ1-1
v_gene: TRBV9
d_gene: TRBD1

CDR3nt: TGTGCCAGCAGACAGGGGTCTAAGTACAATGAGCAGTTCTTC
CDR3aa: CASRQGSKYNEQFF
abundance: .
len: 14
j_gene: TRBJ2-1
v_gene: TRBV7-2
d_gene: TRBD1

CDR3nt: TGTGCCAGCAGCTTACCAGGGACAGGGAGCGGCGAGCAGTACTTC
CDR3aa: CASSLPGTGSGEQYF
abundance: .
len: 15
j_gene: TRBJ2-7
v_gene: TRBV5-6
d_gene: TRBD1

CDR3nt: TGTGCCACCTCAGGGGCTCGGTCTGGGGCCAACGTCCTGACTTTC
CDR3aa: CATSGARSGANVLTF
abundance: .
len: 15
j_gene: TRBJ2-6
v_gene: TRBV19
d_gene: .

CDR3nt: TGTGCCATCAGTGCCTATCAGGGGGGAAATTCACCCCTCCACTTT
CDR3aa: CAISAYQGGNSPLHF
abundance: .
len: 15
j_gene: TRBJ1-6
v_gene: TRBV10-3
d_gene: TRBD1

CDR3nt: TGTGCCTCGGCTAGCGGGGGCCGCACAGATACGCAGTATTTT
CDR3aa: CASASGGRTDTQYF
abundance: .
len: 14
j_gene: TRBJ2-3
v_gene: TRBV5-5
d_gene: TRBD2

CDR3nt: TGTGCCAGTAGTATAAAGTATGGCTACACCTTC
CDR3aa: CASSIKYGYTF
abundance: .
len: 11
j_gene: TRBJ1-2
v_gene: TRBV19
d_gene: .

CDR3nt: TGCGCCAGCAGTGAGCGGGAACTTAGCACAGATACGCAGTATTTT
CDR3aa: CASSERELSTDTQYF
abundance: .
len: 15
j_gene: TRBJ2-3
v_gene: TRBV10-1
d_gene: .

CDR3nt: TGTGCCAGCAGTTTTCAGGGGTTCGGCTACACCTTC
CDR3aa: CASSFQGFGYTF
abundance: .
len: 12
j_gene: TRBJ1-2
v_gene: TRBV27
d_gene: .

CDR3nt: TGTGCCAGCAGCCTTTCTGTAACCGGAAACACCATATATTTT
CDR3aa: CASSLSVTGNTIYF
abundance: .
len: 14
j_gene: TRBJ1-3
v_gene: TRBV14
d_gene: .

CDR3nt: TGTGCCAGCAGCAGTACCGGGACAGGGAGCACAGATACGCAGTATTTT
CDR3aa: CASSSTGTGSTDTQYF
abundance: .
len: 16
j_gene: TRBJ2-3
v_gene: TRBV7-9
d_gene: TRBD1

CDR3nt: TGTGCCAGTAGTATAGGCCTAGCGGGCTATCAAGAGACCCAGTACTTC
CDR3aa: CASSIGLAGYQETQYF
abundance: .
len: 16
j_gene: TRBJ2-5
v_gene: TRBV19
d_gene: TRBD2

CDR3nt: TGTGCCAGCAGTGTATTTGGGGGGGACACTGAAGCTTTCTTT
CDR3aa: CASSVFGGDTEAFF
abundance: .
len: 14
j_gene: TRBJ1-1
v_gene: TRBV2
d_gene: .

CDR3nt: TGTGCCAGCTCACCACTAGGAGAGCCGAGGACTGGAAACACCATATATTTT
CDR3aa: CASSPLGEPRTGNTIYF
abundance: few
len: 17
j_gene: TRBJ1-3
v_gene: TRBV18
d_gene: .

CDR3nt: TGTGCCAGCAGCGCCCGCAACACAGATACGCAGTATTTT
CDR3aa: CASSARNTDTQYF
abundance: .
len: 13
j_gene: TRBJ2-3
v_gene: TRBV9
d_gene: .

CDR3nt: TGCGCCAGCTGTCTGGACGGCCCTAACACCGGGGAGCTGTTTTTT
CDR3aa: CASCLDGPNTGELFF
abundance: .
len: 15
j_gene: TRBJ2-2
v_gene: TRBV5-1
d_gene: .

CDR3nt: TGTGCCTGGAGGACCGGGGATAAAAATTCACCCCTCCACTTT
CDR3aa: CAWRTGDKNSPLHF
abundance: few
len: 14
j_gene: TRBJ1-6
v_gene: TRBV30
d_gene: .

CDR3nt: TGTGCCAGCAGCCGAGGGGCGGGCGGGGAGCTGTTTTTT
CDR3aa: CASSRGAGGELFF
abundance: few
len: 13
j_gene: TRBJ2-2
v_gene: TRBV28
d_gene: .

CDR3nt: TGTGCCAGCAGCCAAAACACTGAAGCTTTCTTT
CDR3aa: CASSQNTEAFF
abundance: few
len: 11
j_gene: TRBJ1-1
v_gene: TRBV14
d_gene: .

CDR3nt: TGTGCCAGCAGCCGCCGGGACGATCGGTTCGCGAACACCGGGGAGCTGTTTTTT
CDR3aa: CASSRRDDRFANTGELFF
abundance: .
len: 18
j_gene: TRBJ2-2
v_gene: TRBV5-4
d_gene: .

CDR3nt: TGTGCTAGTGGTTTTGGGGACAGTCACTATGGCTACACCTTC
CDR3aa: CASGFGDSHYGYTF
abundance: .
len: 14
j_gene: TRBJ1-2
v_gene: TRBV12-5
d_gene: TRBD1

CDR3nt: TGCGCCAGCAGCTCTTCCCAGACACCCGCCCAAGAGACCCAGTACTTC
CDR3aa: CASSSSQTPAQETQYF
abundance: .
len: 16
j_gene: TRBJ2-5
v_gene: TRBV5-1
d_gene: .

CDR3nt: TGCGCCAGCAGCCAATTGGACGATCAGCCCCAGCATTTT
CDR3aa: CASSQLDDQPQHF
abundance: .
len: 13
j_gene: TRBJ1-5
v_gene: TRBV4-1
d_gene: .

CDR3nt: TGTGCCAGCAGTTTTAAGCGGGGTTCCTACAATGAGCAGTTCTTC
CDR3aa: CASSFKRGSYNEQFF
abundance: .
len: 15
j_gene: TRBJ2-1
v_gene: TRBV2
d_gene: TRBD2

CDR3nt: TGTGCCAGTAGTGTGACAGGGGGCTCGTACGGGGAGCTGTTTTTT
CDR3aa: CASSVTGGSYGELFF
abundance: few
len: 15
j_gene: TRBJ2-2
v_gene: TRBV19
d_gene: TRBD1

CDR3nt: TGTGCCAGCAGCTCGTGGGGGCTGTCTGGAAACACCATATATTTT
CDR3aa: CASSSWGLSGNTIYF
abundance: .
len: 15
j_gene: TRBJ1-3
v_gene: TRBV5-6
d_gene: .

CDR3nt: TGCGCCAGCAGCCAATTAACCGGGACAGAGAACACTGAAGCTTTCTTT
CDR3aa: CASSQLTGTENTEAFF
abundance: few
len: 16
j_gene: TRBJ1-1
v_gene: TRBV4-1
d_gene: TRBD1

CDR3nt: TGTGCCAGCAGCGTAGGGGGACAGGACAACACTGAAGCTTTCTTT
CDR3aa: CASSVGGQDNTEAFF
abundance: .
len: 15
j_gene: TRBJ1-1
v_gene: TRBV9
d_gene: TRBD1

CDR3nt: TGTGCCAGCAGAAGCGGGCCGGCGAACACTGAAGCTTTCTTT
CDR3aa: CASRSGPANTEAFF
abundance: .
len: 14
j_gene: TRBJ1-1
v_gene: TRBV4-2
d_gene: .

CDR3nt: TGTGCCAGCTCACCAGGAGCAGGAGTTAATAACTATGGCTACACCTTC
CDR3aa: CASSPGAGVNNYGYTF
abundance: .
len: 16
j_gene: TRBJ1-2
v_gene: TRBV18
d_gene: .

CDR3nt: TGTGCCAGTGCCGACTTCGGAGGGGGGGAGCTACAGGAGCAGTACTTC
CDR3aa: CASADFGGGELQEQYF
abundance: .
len: 16
j_gene: TRBJ2-7
v_gene: TRBV19
d_gene: .